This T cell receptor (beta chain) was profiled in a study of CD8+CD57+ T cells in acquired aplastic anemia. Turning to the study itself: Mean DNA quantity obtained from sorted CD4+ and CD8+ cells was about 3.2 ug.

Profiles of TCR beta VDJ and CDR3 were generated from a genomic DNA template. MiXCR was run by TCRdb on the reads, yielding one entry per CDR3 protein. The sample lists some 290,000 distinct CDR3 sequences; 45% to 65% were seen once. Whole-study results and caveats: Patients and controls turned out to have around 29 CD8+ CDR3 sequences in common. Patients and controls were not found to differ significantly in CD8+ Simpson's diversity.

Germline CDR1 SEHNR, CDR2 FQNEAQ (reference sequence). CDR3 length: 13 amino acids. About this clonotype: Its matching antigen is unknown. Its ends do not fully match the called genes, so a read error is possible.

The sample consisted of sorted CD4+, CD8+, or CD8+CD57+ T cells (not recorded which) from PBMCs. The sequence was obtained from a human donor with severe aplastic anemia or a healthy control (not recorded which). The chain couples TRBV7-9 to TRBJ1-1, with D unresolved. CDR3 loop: CASSLERVVEAFF. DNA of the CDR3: TGTGCCAGTAGCTTAGAGAGGGTGGTTGAAGCTTTCTTT.